These 20 T cell receptor beta chains originate from one sample sequenced in a study of shared clonotypes between healthy human individuals. Produced via immunoSEQ multiplex PCR; TCRdb's table is partial and in-frame only. The table includes about 660,000 clones, around 67% detected once. Source material: memory CD4+ T cells sorted from blood. Subset defined: CD45RA-negative fraction. Every receptor here comes from a woman aged 30 to 39 in good health.

The chain is built from TRBV2 and TRBJ1-4, with a weak D call TRBD1 (5 bases). Trimming cost V 6 bases and J 4 bases, with 15 bases left between them. Germline CDR1 and CDR2: SNHLY and FYNNEI. The CDR3 is 15 amino acids. The CDR3 here is CASRGYGTFNEKLFF. The CDR3 region has the DNA TGTGCCAGCAGAGGGTACGGGACGTTTAATGAAAAACTGTTTTTT.

The rearrangement uses TRBV11-3 and TRBJ2-7; possibly TRBD2 for D (6 bases). This CDR3 contains 15 residues. From germline, CDR1 is SGHNT and CDR2 YENEEA. V dropped 3 bases and J dropped 3 bases, with 15 bases sitting between them. The CDR3 protein is CASSFSYGSVYEQYF. CDR3 coding DNA: TGTGCCAGCAGCTTCTCCTACGGGAGCGTCTACGAGCAGTACTTC.

This sequence joins TRBV6-4 and TRBJ1-2; TRBD1 matches 9 bases. Germline CDR1 MRHNA, CDR2 SNTAGT. The CDR3 is 16 amino acids. V lost 1 base and J lost 7; bases outside the gene matches: 10. CDR3 sequence (DNA): TGTGCCAGCAGTGACTATGGGACCGGGACAGGGTTTGGCTACACCTTC. Translated, it gives CASSDYGTGTGFGYTF.

The DNA of the CDR3 is TGTGCCAGCTGGTCCCGGGTTCGTGGCACAGATACGCAGTATTTT. Translation: CASWSRVRGTDTQYF. This chain connects TRBV5-6 to TRBJ2-3; no firm D call. This CDR3 spans 15 amino acids. V lost 7 bases to trimming and J lost 1 base, with 16 bases between them. CDR1 and CDR2 from the germline V gene are SGHDT and YYEEEE.

The table lists this clone with a few counts. This chain connects TRBV7-2 to TRBJ2-1; 8 nucleotides match TRBD2. CDR1 is SGHTA and CDR2 is FQGNSA in the germline V gene. The junction had 11 bases not matched to a gene; V was cut back by 4 bases and J by 9 bases. The CDR3 loop spans 15 amino acids. CDR3 nucleotide sequence: TGTGCCAGCAGCTCTAAAACCGGGACTAGTTTTGAGCAGTTCTTC. Translating it yields CASSSKTGTSFEQFF.

The rearrangement joins TRBV4-1 to TRBJ2-5, with 10 bases matching TRBD2. The germline V gene has CDR1 MGHRA and CDR2 YSYEKL. V was clipped by 0 bases and J by 5 bases; unmatched bases: 15. The CDR3 sequence is 19 residues long. This chain's CDR3 is CASSQEGVGLAGESETQYF. The CDR3 DNA reads TGCGCCAGCAGCCAAGAGGGGGTTGGGCTAGCGGGAGAAAGTGAGACCCAGTACTTC.

V is TRBV5-4 and J is TRBJ2-7; 7 bases match TRBD2. This CDR3 is 15 amino acids long. CDR1 SGHNT and CDR2 YYREEE come from the germline V gene (reference sequence). J gave up 2 bases and V 4 bases, and 9 bases lay outside the gene matches. CDR3 residues: CASSNGGVRAYEQYF. The DNA of the CDR3 is TGTGCCAGCAGCAATGGGGGGGTCCGTGCCTACGAGCAGTACTTC.

The V gene is TRBV19, the J gene TRBJ1-5; unclear D gene. Trimming removed 8 bases from V and 4 bases from J, with 12 bases in between. The CDR3 covers 13 residues. Germline V gene lookup returns CDR1 LNHDA and CDR2 SQIVND (reference sequence). CDR3 nucleotide sequence: TGTGCCAGTCGGAGTGTTTTAAATCAGCCCCAGCATTTT. Encoded protein: CASRSVLNQPQHF.

The J gene is TRBJ1-2, the V gene TRBV7-3, with TRBD1 identical over 8 bases. The CDR3 has 13 amino acids. The trim removed 5 bases at V and 6 bases at J, leaving 5 bases unmatched. The germline gives CDR1 SGHTA, CDR2 FQGTGA. The CDR3, as DNA: TGTGCCAGCAGCCTCCCGACAGGGGATGGCTACACCTTC. Translated: CASSLPTGDGYTF. The full variable domain, rest sourced from reference TRBV7-3 and TRBJ1-2, is GAGVSQTPSNKVTEKGKYVELRCDPISGHTALYWYRQSLGQGPEFLIYFQGTGAADDSGLPNDRFFAVRPEGSVSTLKIQRTERGDSAVYLCASSLPTGDGYTFGSGTRLTVV.

The chain has TRBV6-5 and TRBJ2-2, with TRBD2 as a possible D gene (6 bases). The CDR3 contains 14 residues. Trimming removed 0 bases at V and 7 bases at J, with 9 bases between. Per germline, CDR1 MNHEY and CDR2 SVGAGI. Written as DNA, the CDR3 is TGTGCCAGCAGTTACTCACTAGCCAGCGGGGAGCTGTTTTTT. Encoded protein: CASSYSLASGELFF.

This rearrangement joins TRBV6-6 to TRBJ2-7, with 7 nucleotides matching TRBD2. The V segment lost 10 bases and the J segment 3 bases; nucleotides outside the gene matches: 9. The CDR3 contains 13 residues. Looked up from germline, CDR1 is MNHNY and CDR2 is SVGAGI (reference sequence). The CDR3 nucleotides are TGTGCCACTCGGGACTACCAAGGCTACGAGCAGTACTTC. As protein: CATRDYQGYEQYF.

The genes are TRBV9 and TRBJ2-1, with a possible D match to TRBD2 (6 bases). Germline loops: CDR1 SGDLS, CDR2 YYNGEE. There are 12 residues in the CDR3. Trimming cost V 2 bases and J 7 bases, with 7 bases left between them. The CDR3 coding sequence is TGTGCCAGCAGCGTTGGGAGGAATGAGCAGTTCTTC. Encoded protein: CASSVGRNEQFF.

Written as DNA, the CDR3 is TGCGCCAGCAGCCCTCTCTTTCTTAGGGTGAAACAGCCCCAGCATTTT. This codes for CASSPLFLRVKQPQHF. The chain employs TRBV4-1 and TRBJ1-5, with no clear D. Trimming took 4 bases from V and 7 from J, leaving 20 bases between them. CDR1 and CDR2 (germline): MGHRA, YSYEKL. The CDR3 is made up of 16 amino acids.

The chain joins TRBV28 to TRBJ1-3; D perhaps matches TRBD1 (5 bases). Germline CDR1 reads MDHEN; CDR2 reads SYDVKM. This CDR3 contains 15 residues. V lost 6 bases and J lost 0, with 12 bases in between. DNA of the CDR3: TGTGCCAGCAGCTCCGGGACGTACTCTGGAAACACCATATATTTT. It specifies CASSSGTYSGNTIYF.

With regard to this clone: A much larger clone sits a single nucleotide away, making a read error possible. Additional DNA sequences in this sample encode the identical CDR3. Written as DNA, the CDR3 is TGCGCCAGCAGCACGGGACTAGCGGACTACAATGAGCAGTTCTTC. Translation gives CASSTGLADYNEQFF. The chain employs TRBV5-1 and TRBJ2-1; 11 nucleotides align to TRBD2. J gave up 3 bases and V 4 bases, and 3 bases lay outside the gene matches. Germline loops: CDR1 SGHRS, CDR2 YFSETQ. This CDR3 contains 15 residues.

This clone came up once. The chain carries TRBV7-2 and TRBJ2-1; 11 bases agree with TRBD2. CDR1 is SGHTA, CDR2 FQGNSA, per germline. The V gene end was trimmed by 0 bases and the J gene end by 1 base; junction bases not matched to a gene: 14. CDR3 length equals 21 residues. The CDR3 here is CASSLAALAGALGGSYNEQFF. The DNA for the CDR3 is TGTGCCAGCAGCTTAGCGGCACTAGCGGGAGCCCTCGGCGGGTCCTACAATGAGCAGTTCTTC.

The chain joins TRBV28 to TRBJ1-5; tentative D call: TRBD1 (6 bases). From germline, CDR1 is MDHEN and CDR2 SYDVKM. The CDR3 contains 15 residues. V was trimmed by 2 bases and J by 7 bases, leaving 15 bases between them. The CDR3 region is CASSLGTPTNQPQHF. Here the CDR3 DNA reads TGTGCCAGCAGTTTAGGGACACCGACGAACCAGCCCCAGCATTTT.

The genes are TRBV6-5 and TRBJ2-7, with TRBD2 matching over 8 bases. Germline-derived CDR1 and CDR2 are MNHEY and SVGAGI. V shed 0 bases and J 7 bases; nucleotides not matched to a gene: 8. CDR3 length equals 15 residues. CDR3 region: CASSYSTGRASEQYF. The CDR3 nucleotides are TGTGCCAGCAGTTACTCGACCGGGAGGGCCTCTGAGCAGTACTTC.

V usage is TRBV19 and J usage is TRBJ1-4; TRBD1 aligns across 7 bases. The CDR3 totals 13 residues. V lost 11 bases and J lost 4; bases outside the gene matches: 7. Germline V gives CDR1 LNHDA, CDR2 SQIVND (reference sequence). This CDR3 is CAGRDSYNEKLFF. The CDR3 coding sequence is TGTGCCGGGAGGGACAGCTATAATGAAAAACTGTTTTTT.

The chain recombines TRBV7-3 with TRBJ2-1; D unclear. The germline gives CDR1 SGHTA, CDR2 FQGTGA. V lost 2 bases to trimming and J lost 7 bases, with 15 bases between them. This CDR3 contains 15 residues. CDR3 bases: TGTGCCAGCAGCTTAGGTCTAGTGCCACAGAATGAGCAGTTCTTC. Its translation: CASSLGLVPQNEQFF.